The T cell receptor (beta chain) under discussion was sequenced for a study of the immune and genomic landscape of osteosarcoma. Poor-prognosis osteosarcoma patients supplied post-treatment primary, local recurrence and metastasis tumor specimens. As for this clone: Antigen unknown.

Sequencing used immunoSEQ multiplex PCR; TCRdb keeps in-frame clones, though not all of them. The table records about 5,900 clones, 65% to 80% of them present only once. Trimming pared 1 base from V and 2 bases from J, leaving 9 bases between. The CDR3 consists of 16 residues. CDR1 and CDR2 from the germline V gene are SGHTA and FQGNSA. Study conclusions and caveats: Compared with cold C1, the hot C3 cluster had higher, still-low clonality.

Material for sequencing was osteosarcoma tumor tissue from the lung. The TCR was taken from a human donor with osteosarcoma. V usage is TRBV7-2 and J usage is TRBJ2-6; D uncertain. In nucleotides, the CDR3 is TGTGCCAGCAGCTTAGTCCTTCTAACTGGGGCCAACGTCCTGACTTTC. Translating it yields CASSLVLLTGANVLTF.